These T cell receptor beta chains were read from a single sample in a study of T cells in Graves' hyperthyroidism and ophthalmopathy. MiXCR was run by TCRdb on the multiplex PCR reads, yielding one entry per CDR3 protein. The table has hundreds of thousands of distinct CDR3 sequences, about 15% seen once. The sample was blood. All receptors derive from a woman between 50 and 59 years old with Graves' ophthalmopathy. CDR3s include the opening cysteine and the closing phenylalanine or tryptophan. The D gene is left open where the match is weak. Clone size, where shown, is once, few, many, or a class for clones that have expanded.

D gene: TRBD1
J gene: TRBJ1-4
CDR3 length: 16
clone size: many
V gene: TRBV20-1
CDR3 DNA: TGCAGTGCTAGGGGCTACTTGACAGGGACAGACGAAAAACTGTTTTTT
CDR3 protein: CSARGYLTGTDEKLFF

D gene: NA
J gene: TRBJ2-1
CDR3 length: 15
clone size: many
V gene: TRBV29-1
CDR3 DNA: TGCAGCGTTGGAGGTGACAGGACTCAATACAATGAGCAGTTCTTC
CDR3 protein: CSVGGDRTQYNEQFF

D gene: NA
J gene: TRBJ1-1
CDR3 length: 16
clone size: NA
V gene: TRBV20-1
CDR3 DNA: TGCAGTGCTAGGGACACCCGACGTGGCATGAACACTGAAGCTTTCTTT
CDR3 protein: CSARDTRRGMNTEAFF

D gene: NA
J gene: TRBJ2-1
CDR3 length: 14
clone size: few
V gene: TRBV29-1
CDR3 DNA: TGCAGCGTTGAAGGGCTAGCATCTCACAATGAGCAGTTCTTC
CDR3 protein: CSVEGLASHNEQFF

D gene: TRBD1
J gene: TRBJ2-7
CDR3 length: 14
clone size: NA
V gene: TRBV6-1
CDR3 DNA: TGTGCCAGCAGTTCCCGACAGGGCTTCTACGAGCAGTACTTC
CDR3 protein: CASSSRQGFYEQYF

D gene: NA
J gene: TRBJ2-2
CDR3 length: 15
clone size: NA
V gene: TRBV12-3/TRBV12-4
CDR3 DNA: TGTGCCAGCAGTTTTCAGTCTCCCGACACCGGGGAGCTGTTTTTT
CDR3 protein: CASSFQSPDTGELFF

D gene: TRBD2
J gene: TRBJ2-7
CDR3 length: 14
clone size: many
V gene: TRBV7-9
CDR3 DNA: TGTGCCAGCAGCGCACCGGGACTACCCTACGAGCAGTACTTC
CDR3 protein: CASSAPGLPYEQYF

D gene: NA
J gene: TRBJ1-1
CDR3 length: 13
clone size: NA
V gene: TRBV9
CDR3 DNA: TGTGCCAGCAGCGTCGGCTTAACCACAGAAGCTTTCTTT
CDR3 protein: CASSVGLTTEAFF

D gene: NA
J gene: TRBJ1-1
CDR3 length: 14
clone size: many
V gene: TRBV11-3
CDR3 DNA: TGTGCCAGCAGTCAAAGGGGGGAAGCCAAGGAAGCTTTCTTT
CDR3 protein: CASSQRGEAKEAFF

D gene: TRBD2
J gene: TRBJ2-3
CDR3 length: 17
clone size: many
V gene: TRBV7-2
CDR3 DNA: TGTGCCAGCAGCTTTATGACTAGCGGGAGGCCCACAGATACGCAGTATTTT
CDR3 protein: CASSFMTSGRPTDTQYF

D gene: TRBD1
J gene: TRBJ1-2
CDR3 length: 15
clone size: many
V gene: TRBV20-1
CDR3 DNA: TGCAGTGCTCCTACCCGGGTCAGGGGGATGTATGGCTACACCTTC
CDR3 protein: CSAPTRVRGMYGYTF

D gene: NA
J gene: TRBJ2-1
CDR3 length: 18
clone size: NA
V gene: TRBV7-9
CDR3 DNA: TGTGCCAGCAGCCCGGTTTTTGGAAGCGGGACAAACTACAATGAGCAGTTCTTC
CDR3 protein: CASSPVFGSGTNYNEQFF

D gene: TRBD1
J gene: TRBJ2-1
CDR3 length: 14
clone size: many
V gene: TRBV7-9
CDR3 DNA: TGTGCCAGCAGCTTGGGACAGGGGTACGATGAGCAGTTCTTC
CDR3 protein: CASSLGQGYDEQFF

D gene: TRBD2
J gene: TRBJ2-2
CDR3 length: 16
clone size: few
V gene: TRBV4-3
CDR3 DNA: TGCGCCAGCAGCCAAGTCCAAGCGGGGATGCACGGGGAGCTGTTTTTT
CDR3 protein: CASSQVQAGMHGELFF

D gene: NA
J gene: TRBJ1-1
CDR3 length: 11
clone size: many
V gene: TRBV30
CDR3 DNA: TGTGCCTGGAAAGCAAACACTGAAGCTTTCTTT
CDR3 protein: CAWKANTEAFF

D gene: NA
J gene: TRBJ1-1
CDR3 length: 13
clone size: NA
V gene: TRBV20-1
CDR3 DNA: TGCAGTGCTAGACATGACTGGAACACTGAAGCTTTCTTT
CDR3 protein: CSARHDWNTEAFF

D gene: TRBD2
J gene: TRBJ2-3
CDR3 length: 16
clone size: many
V gene: TRBV12-3/TRBV12-4
CDR3 DNA: TGTGCCAGCAGTTCCGGACTAGCCAGTGGCACAGATACGCAGTATTTT
CDR3 protein: CASSSGLASGTDTQYF

D gene: NA
J gene: TRBJ2-7
CDR3 length: 15
clone size: NA
V gene: TRBV18
CDR3 DNA: TGTGCCAGCTCACCACCTGTAGGGATCTCCTACGAGCAGTACTTC
CDR3 protein: CASSPPVGISYEQYF

D gene: TRBD2
J gene: TRBJ2-1
CDR3 length: 13
clone size: many
V gene: TRBV29-1
CDR3 DNA: TGCAGCGCTGGGGACTACCTATACAATGAGCAGTTCTTC
CDR3 protein: CSAGDYLYNEQFF

D gene: TRBD2
J gene: TRBJ2-7
CDR3 length: 13
clone size: many
V gene: TRBV6-2/TRBV6-3
CDR3 DNA: TGTGCCAGCAATCCTAGCGGGAGGGACGAGCAGTACTTC
CDR3 protein: CASNPSGRDEQYF